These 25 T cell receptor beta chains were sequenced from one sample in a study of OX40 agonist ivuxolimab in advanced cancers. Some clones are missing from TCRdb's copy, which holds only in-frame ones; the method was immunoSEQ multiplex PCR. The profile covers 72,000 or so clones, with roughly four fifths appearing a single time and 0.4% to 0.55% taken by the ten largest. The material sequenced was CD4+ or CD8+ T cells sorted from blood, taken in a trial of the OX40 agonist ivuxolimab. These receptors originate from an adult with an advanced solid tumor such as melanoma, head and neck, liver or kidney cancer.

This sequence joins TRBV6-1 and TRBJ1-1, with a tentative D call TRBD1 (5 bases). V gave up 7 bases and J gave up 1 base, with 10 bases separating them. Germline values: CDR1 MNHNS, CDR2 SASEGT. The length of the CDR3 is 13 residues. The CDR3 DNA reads TGTGCCAGCATCCCAGGGAAGAACACTGAAGCTTTCTTT. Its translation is CASIPGKNTEAFF.

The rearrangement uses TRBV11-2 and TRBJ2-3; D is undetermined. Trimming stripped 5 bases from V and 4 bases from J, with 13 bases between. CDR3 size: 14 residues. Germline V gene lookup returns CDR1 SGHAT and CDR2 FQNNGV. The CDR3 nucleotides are TGTGCCAGCAGCCCAAGCCCCACCTCAGATACGCAGTATTTT. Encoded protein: CASSPSPTSDTQYF.

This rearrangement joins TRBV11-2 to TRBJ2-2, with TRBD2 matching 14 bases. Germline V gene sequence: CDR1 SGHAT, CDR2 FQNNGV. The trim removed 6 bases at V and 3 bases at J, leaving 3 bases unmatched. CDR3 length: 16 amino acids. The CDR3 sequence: CASRGLAGGYTGELFF. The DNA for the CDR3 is TGTGCCAGCAGAGGACTAGCGGGGGGCTACACCGGGGAGCTGTTTTTT.

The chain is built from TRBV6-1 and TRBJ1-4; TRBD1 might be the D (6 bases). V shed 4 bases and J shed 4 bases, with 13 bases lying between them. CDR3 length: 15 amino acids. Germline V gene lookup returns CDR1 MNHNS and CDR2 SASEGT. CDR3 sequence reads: CASSARQANNEKLFF. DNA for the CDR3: TGTGCCAGCAGTGCCCGACAGGCGAATAATGAAAAACTGTTTTTT.

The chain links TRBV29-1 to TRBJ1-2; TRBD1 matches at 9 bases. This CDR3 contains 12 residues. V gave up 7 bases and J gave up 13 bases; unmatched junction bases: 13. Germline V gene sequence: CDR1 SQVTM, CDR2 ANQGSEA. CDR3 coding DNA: TGCAGCGGGATGGGACAGGGCTCGATGCGCACCTTC. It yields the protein CSGMGQGSMRTF.

DNA for the CDR3: TGCGCCAGCAGTGAGTCGCTAGGAGCTTTTGCAGATACGCAGTATTTT. Protein: CASSESLGAFADTQYF. The chain has TRBV10-2 and TRBJ2-3; D is undetermined. The CDR3 runs to 16 residues. Germline V lookup: CDR1 WSHSY, CDR2 SAAADI. The V end lost 0 bases, the J end lost 4 bases, and 14 bases lay between the germline ends.

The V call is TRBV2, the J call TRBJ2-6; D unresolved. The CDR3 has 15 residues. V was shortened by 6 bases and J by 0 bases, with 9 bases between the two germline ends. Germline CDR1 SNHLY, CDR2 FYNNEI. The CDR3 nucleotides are TGTGCCAGCAGCCTCCATGTCTCTGGGGCCAACGTCCTGACTTTC. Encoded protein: CASSLHVSGANVLTF.

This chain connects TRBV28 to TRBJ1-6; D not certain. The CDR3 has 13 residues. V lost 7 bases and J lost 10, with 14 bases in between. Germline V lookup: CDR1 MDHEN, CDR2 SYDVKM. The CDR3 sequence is CASTDGWESPLHF. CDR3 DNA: TGTGCCAGCACCGACGGCTGGGAATCACCCCTCCACTTT.

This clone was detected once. CDR3: CASSQTGPIMNTEAFF. The CDR3 bases are TGTGCCAGCAGCCAAACAGGGCCAATCATGAACACTGAAGCTTTCTTT. This rearrangement joins TRBV7-8 to TRBJ1-1, with TRBD1 as a possible D gene (6 bases). The V end lost 5 bases, the J end lost 0 bases, and 16 bases lay between the germline ends. The CDR3 is made up of 16 amino acids. Looked up from germline, CDR1 is SGHVS and CDR2 is FQNEAQ.

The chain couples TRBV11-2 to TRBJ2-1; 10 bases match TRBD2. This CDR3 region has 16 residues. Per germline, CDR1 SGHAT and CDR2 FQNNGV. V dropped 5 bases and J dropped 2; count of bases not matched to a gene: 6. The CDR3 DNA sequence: TGTGCCAGCAGCCCTCTTAGCGGGAGGACCTACAATGAGCAGTTCTTC. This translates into CASSPLSGRTYNEQFF.

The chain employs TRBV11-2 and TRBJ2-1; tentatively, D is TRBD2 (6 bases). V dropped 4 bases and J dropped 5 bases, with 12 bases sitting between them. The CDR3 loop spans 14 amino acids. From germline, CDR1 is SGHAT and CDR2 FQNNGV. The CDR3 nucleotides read TGTGCCAGCAGCTCCTCCGGGAGACACAATGAGCAGTTCTTC. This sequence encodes CASSSSGRHNEQFF.

This CDR3 reads CASSPAGGVGTEAFF. The CDR3 bases are TGCGCCAGCAGCCCCGCGGGAGGGGTCGGCACTGAAGCTTTCTTT. The rearrangement uses TRBV5-1 and TRBJ1-1; weak D call: TRBD1 (5 bases). CDR3 size: 15 residues. The V gene lost 4 bases and the J gene lost 4 bases, with 17 bases spanning the gap. Per germline, CDR1 SGHRS and CDR2 YFSETQ.

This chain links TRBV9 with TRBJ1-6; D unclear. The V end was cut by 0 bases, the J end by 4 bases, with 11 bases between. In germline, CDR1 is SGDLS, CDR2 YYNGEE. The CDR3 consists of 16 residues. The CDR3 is CASSVGGPGYNSPLHF. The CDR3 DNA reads TGTGCCAGCAGCGTAGGTGGGCCGGGATATAATTCACCCCTCCACTTT. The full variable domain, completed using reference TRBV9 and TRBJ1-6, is DSGVTQTPKHLITATGQRVTLRCSPRSGDLSVYWYQQSLDQGLQFLIQYYNGEERAKGNILERFSAQQFPDLHSELNLSSLELGDSALYFCASSVGGPGYNSPLHFGNGTRLTVT.

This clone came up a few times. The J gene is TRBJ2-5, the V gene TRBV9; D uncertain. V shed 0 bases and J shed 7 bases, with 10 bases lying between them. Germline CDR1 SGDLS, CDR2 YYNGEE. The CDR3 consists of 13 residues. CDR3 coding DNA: TGTGCCAGCAGCGTAGATCTTTCAGGGACCCAGTACTTC. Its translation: CASSVDLSGTQYF.

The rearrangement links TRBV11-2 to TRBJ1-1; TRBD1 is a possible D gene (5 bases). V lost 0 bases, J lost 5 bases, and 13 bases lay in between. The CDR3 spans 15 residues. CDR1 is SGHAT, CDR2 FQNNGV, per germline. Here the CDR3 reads CASSLEGGVGTEAFF. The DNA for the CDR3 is TGTGCCAGCAGCTTAGAGGGGGGAGTGGGAACTGAAGCTTTCTTT.

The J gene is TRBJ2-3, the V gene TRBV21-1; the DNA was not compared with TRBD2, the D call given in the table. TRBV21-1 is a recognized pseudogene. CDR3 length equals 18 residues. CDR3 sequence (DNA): TGTGCCAGCAGCAAATGTCGGAGCTTGTGCTCTAGCACAGATACGCAGTATTTT. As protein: CASSKCRSLCSSTDTQYF.

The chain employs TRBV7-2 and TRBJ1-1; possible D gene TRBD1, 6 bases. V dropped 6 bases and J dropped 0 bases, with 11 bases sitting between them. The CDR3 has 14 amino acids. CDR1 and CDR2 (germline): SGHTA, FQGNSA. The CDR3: CASRPGQMNTEAFF. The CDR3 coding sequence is TGTGCCAGCAGGCCAGGACAGATGAACACTGAAGCTTTCTTT.

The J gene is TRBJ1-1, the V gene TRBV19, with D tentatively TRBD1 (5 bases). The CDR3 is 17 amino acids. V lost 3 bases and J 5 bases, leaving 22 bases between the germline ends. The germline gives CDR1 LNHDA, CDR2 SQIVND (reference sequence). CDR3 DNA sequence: TGTGCCAGTAGTATCTGGGTTTCGGCTAGCCGGGGGACTGAAGCTTTCTTT. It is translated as CASSIWVSASRGTEAFF.

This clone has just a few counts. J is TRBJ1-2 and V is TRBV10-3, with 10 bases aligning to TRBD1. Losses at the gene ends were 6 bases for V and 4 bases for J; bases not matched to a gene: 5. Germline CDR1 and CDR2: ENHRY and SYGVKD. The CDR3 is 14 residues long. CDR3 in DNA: TGTGCCATCAGCGGACAGGGGGAGGGCTATGGCTACACCTTC. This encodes CAISGQGEGYGYTF.

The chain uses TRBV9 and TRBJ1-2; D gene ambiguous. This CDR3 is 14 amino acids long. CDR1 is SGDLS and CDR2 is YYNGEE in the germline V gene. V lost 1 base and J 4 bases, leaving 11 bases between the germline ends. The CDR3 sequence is CASSVSGWGYGYTF. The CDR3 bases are TGTGCCAGCAGCGTAAGCGGGTGGGGCTATGGCTACACCTTC.

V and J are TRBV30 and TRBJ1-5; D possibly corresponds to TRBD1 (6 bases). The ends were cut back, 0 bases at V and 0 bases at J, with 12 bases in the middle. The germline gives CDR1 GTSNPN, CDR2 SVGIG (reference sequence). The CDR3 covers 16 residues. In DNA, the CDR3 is TGTGCCTGGAGTGTAGGGGGGGCTCCTAGCAATCAGCCCCAGCATTTT. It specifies CAWSVGGAPSNQPQHF. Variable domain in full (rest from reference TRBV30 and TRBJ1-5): SQTIHQWPATLVQPVGSPLSLECTVEGTSNPNLYWYRQAAGRGLQLLFYSVGIGQISSEVPQNLSASRPQDRQFILSSKKLLLSDSGFYLCAWSVGGAPSNQPQHFGDGTRLSIL.

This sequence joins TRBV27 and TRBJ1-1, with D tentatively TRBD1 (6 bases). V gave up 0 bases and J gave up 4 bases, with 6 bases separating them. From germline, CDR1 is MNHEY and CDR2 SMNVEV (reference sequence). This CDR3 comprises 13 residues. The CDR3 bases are TGTGCCAGCAGTTTATCAGGGGGCACTGAAGCTTTCTTT. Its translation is CASSLSGGTEAFF.

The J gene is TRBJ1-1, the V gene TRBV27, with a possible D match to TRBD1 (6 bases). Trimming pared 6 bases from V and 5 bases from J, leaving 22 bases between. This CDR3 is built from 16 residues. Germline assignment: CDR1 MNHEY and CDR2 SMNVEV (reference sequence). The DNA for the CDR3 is TGTGCCAGCAGACGGGAAACCGGGACAAAGTATACTGAAGCTTTCTTT. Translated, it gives CASRRETGTKYTEAFF.

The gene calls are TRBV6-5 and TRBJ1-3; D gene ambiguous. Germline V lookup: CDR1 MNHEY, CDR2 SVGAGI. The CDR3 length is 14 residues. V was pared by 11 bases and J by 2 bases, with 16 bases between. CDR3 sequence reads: CAPTEVGAGNTIYF. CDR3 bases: TGTGCCCCTACAGAGGTCGGGGCTGGAAACACCATATATTTT.

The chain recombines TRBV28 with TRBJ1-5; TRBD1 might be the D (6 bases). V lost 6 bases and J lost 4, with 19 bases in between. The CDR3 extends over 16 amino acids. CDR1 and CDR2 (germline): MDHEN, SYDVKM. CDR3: CASRSGTLSGNQPQHF. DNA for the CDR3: TGTGCCAGCAGATCTGGGACATTGTCTGGGAATCAGCCCCAGCATTTT.